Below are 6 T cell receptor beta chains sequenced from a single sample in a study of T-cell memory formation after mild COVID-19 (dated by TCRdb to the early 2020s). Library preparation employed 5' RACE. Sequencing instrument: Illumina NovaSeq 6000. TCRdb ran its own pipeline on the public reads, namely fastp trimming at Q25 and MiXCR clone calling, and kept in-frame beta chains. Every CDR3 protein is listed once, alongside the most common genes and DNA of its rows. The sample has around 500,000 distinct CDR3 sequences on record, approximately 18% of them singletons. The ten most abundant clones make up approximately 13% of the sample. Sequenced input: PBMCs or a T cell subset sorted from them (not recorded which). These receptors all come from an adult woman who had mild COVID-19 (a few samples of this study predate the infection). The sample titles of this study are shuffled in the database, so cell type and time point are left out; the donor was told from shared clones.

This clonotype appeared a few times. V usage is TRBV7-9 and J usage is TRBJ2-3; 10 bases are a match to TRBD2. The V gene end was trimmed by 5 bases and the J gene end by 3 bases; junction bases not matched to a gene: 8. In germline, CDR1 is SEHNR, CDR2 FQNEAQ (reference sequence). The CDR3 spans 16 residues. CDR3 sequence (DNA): TGTGCCAGCAGCGTAACCGGGACTAGCGTAACAGATACGCAGTATTTT. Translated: CASSVTGTSVTDTQYF.

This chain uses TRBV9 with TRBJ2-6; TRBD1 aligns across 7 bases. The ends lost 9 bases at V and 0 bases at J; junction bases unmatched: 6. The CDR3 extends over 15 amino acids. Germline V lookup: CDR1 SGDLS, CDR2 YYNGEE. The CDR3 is CANKPGGSGANVLTF. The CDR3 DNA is TGTGCCAACAAACCAGGGGGCTCTGGGGCCAACGTCCTGACTTTC.

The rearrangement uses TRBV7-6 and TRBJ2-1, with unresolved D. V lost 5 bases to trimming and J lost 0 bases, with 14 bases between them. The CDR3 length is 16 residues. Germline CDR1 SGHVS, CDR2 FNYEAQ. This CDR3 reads CASSPLRGLSYNEQFF. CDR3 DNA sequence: TGTGCCAGCAGCCCTTTGCGCGGCCTCTCCTACAATGAGCAGTTCTTC.

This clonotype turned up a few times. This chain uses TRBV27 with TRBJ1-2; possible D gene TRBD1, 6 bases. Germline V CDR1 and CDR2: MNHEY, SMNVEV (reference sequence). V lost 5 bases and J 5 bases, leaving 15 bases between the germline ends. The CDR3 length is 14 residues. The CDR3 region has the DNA TGTGCCAGCAGTCCTCAGGGGTCGGCATATGGCTACACCTTC. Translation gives CASSPQGSAYGYTF.

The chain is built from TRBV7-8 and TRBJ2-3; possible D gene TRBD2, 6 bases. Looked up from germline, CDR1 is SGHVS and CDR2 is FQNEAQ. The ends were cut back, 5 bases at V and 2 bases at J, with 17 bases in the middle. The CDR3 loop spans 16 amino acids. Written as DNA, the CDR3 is TGTGCCAGCAGCCCCTTGAATAGCGGAGTCACAGATACGCAGTATTTT. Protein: CASSPLNSGVTDTQYF.

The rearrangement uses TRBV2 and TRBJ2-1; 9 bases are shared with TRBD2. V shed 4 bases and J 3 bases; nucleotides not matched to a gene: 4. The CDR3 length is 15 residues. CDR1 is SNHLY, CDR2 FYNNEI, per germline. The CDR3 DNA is TGTGCCAGCAGTGTCGCTAGCGGGGACTACAATGAGCAGTTCTTC. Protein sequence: CASSVASGDYNEQFF.